This T cell receptor beta chain emerged from a study of blood T cell repertoires in COVID-19. Study details: Donors in the United States, Italy and Spain gave samples during acute or convalescent COVID-19.

As originally analysed: Amplification of reference gene primers provided the estimated nucleated cell counts. TCRdb keeps only in-frame clones here, not all; method: immunoSEQ multiplex PCR. V and J calls and clone size are as listed in that table; D and trimming were resolved from the DNA. Of some 120,000 clones in the sample, more than 75% are singletons; the top ten hold about 1.5%. CDR3 length equals 15 residues. Germline CDR1 reads SGHRS; CDR2 reads YFSETQ. Unmatched junction bases numbered 3, after V lost 0 bases and J lost 4 bases. The TCR was taken from a human donor in a cohort sampled during active COVID-19. The sequencing sample was made of peripheral blood. The J gene is TRBJ1-1, the V gene TRBV5-1; TRBD1 aligns across 10 bases. Here the CDR3 reads CASSLGQGALTEAFF. CDR3 DNA sequence: TGCGCCAGCAGCTTGGGACAGGGGGCTCTCACTGAAGCTTTCTTT.